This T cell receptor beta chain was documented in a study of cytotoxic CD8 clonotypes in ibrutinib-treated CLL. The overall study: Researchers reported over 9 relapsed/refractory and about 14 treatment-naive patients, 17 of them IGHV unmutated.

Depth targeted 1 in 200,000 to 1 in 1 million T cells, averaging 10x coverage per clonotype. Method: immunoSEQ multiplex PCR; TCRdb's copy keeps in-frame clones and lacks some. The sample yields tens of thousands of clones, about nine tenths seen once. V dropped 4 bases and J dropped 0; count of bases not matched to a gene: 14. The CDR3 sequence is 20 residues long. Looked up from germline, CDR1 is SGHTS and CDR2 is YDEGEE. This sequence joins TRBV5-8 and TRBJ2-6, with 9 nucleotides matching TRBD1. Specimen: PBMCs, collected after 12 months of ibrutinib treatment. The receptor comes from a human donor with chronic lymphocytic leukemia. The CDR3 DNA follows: TGTGCCAGCAGCCGAGATGTCCCGGGACAGGGATTCTCTGGGGCCAACGTCCTGACTTTC. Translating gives CASSRDVPGQGFSGANVLTF.